The rows below give T cell receptor beta chains drawn from one sample of a study of T cell responses to AZD1222 COVID-19 vaccine. The repertoire was sequenced with immunoSEQ multiplex PCR; TCRdb's copy has only in-frame clones and lacks some. The sample holds under 80,000 clones; about four fifths are singletons and the top ten take 20% to 30%. The material was peripheral blood, obtained 28 days after the second AZD1222 dose. Source of these receptors: an adult who received the AZD1222 COVID-19 vaccine. Both conserved end residues are part of each CDR3. The D gene is left open where the match is weak. Expanded clones get a size class; other rows say once, few or many, or leave the size out.

>-|TRBV7-2|TRBJ1-1|-|12
TGTGCCAGCAGCTTTTGGGGCACTGAAGCTTTCTTT
CASSFWGTEAFF
>-|TRBV9|TRBJ2-2|-|18
TGTGCCAGCAGCGTAGCAGGCACCCTACTTACGAACACCGGGGAGCTGTTTTTT
CASSVAGTLLTNTGELFF
>once|TRBV11-1|TRBJ2-3|-|16
TGTGCCAGCAGCCCCCTAGCGAGTGCTGGCACAGATACGCAGTATTTT
CASSPLASAGTDTQYF
>-|TRBV19|TRBJ2-4|-|12
TGTGCCAGTAGTATTCCTCCGACTGCTCAGTACTTC
CASSIPPTAQYF
>-|TRBV9|TRBJ2-7|-|15
TGTGCCAGCAGCGTCACCGGGACTTTGACCTACGAGCAGTACTTC
CASSVTGTLTYEQYF
>-|TRBV15|TRBJ1-5|-|16
TGTGCCACCAGCAGAGATCAGGAGGGTTTTGGACAGCCCCAGCATTTT
CATSRDQEGFGQPQHF
>few|TRBV4-2|TRBJ2-7|-|15
TGTGCCAGCAGCCAAGGACGGGGTAGCTCCTACGAGCAGTACTTC
CASSQGRGSSYEQYF
>-|TRBV20-1|TRBJ1-1|-|11
TGCAGTGCTCCCCGGTATTCTGAAGCTTTCTTT
CSAPRYSEAFF
>-|TRBV20-1|TRBJ2-1|-|11
TGCAGTGGCCTAGGGGGCAATGAGCAGTTCTTC
CSGLGGNEQFF
>-|TRBV30|TRBJ1-1|-|13
TGTGCCTGGAATTGGGGGTTGAACACTGAAGCTTTCTTT
CAWNWGLNTEAFF
>-|TRBV11-3|TRBJ2-5|TRBD2|16
TGTGCCAGCAGCTTAGGGAGAGCGGGAGGAGCAGAGACCCAGTACTTC
CASSLGRAGGAETQYF
>-|TRBV12-3/TRBV12-4|TRBJ2-5|-|12
TGTGCCAGCAGTTTAGACGGGGAGACCCAGTACTTC
CASSLDGETQYF
>-|TRBV6-4|TRBJ2-7|TRBD2|13
TGTGCCAGGATAGCGGGAGAGGGATACGAGCAGTACTTC
CARIAGEGYEQYF
>-|TRBV7-3|TRBJ2-5|TRBD2|16
TGTGCCAGCAGCTTAAATGGCGGGAGGGCCGGTGAGACCCAGTACTTC
CASSLNGGRAGETQYF
>-|TRBV6-2/TRBV6-3|TRBJ2-2|-|13
TGTGCCAGCAGTTACCTCCTGGGGGGGGAGCTGTTTTTT
CASSYLLGGELFF
>-|TRBV29-1|TRBJ2-7|-|13
TGCAGCGTTGTGGGTGTTGGTCTGAGCGAGCAGTACTTC
CSVVGVGLSEQYF
>once|TRBV5-1|TRBJ2-2|TRBD1|16
TGCGCCAGCAGCTCCGGGGACAGCCCTTACCCCGGGGAGCTGTTTTTT
CASSSGDSPYPGELFF
>-|TRBV27|TRBJ2-2|TRBD2|17
TGTGCCAGCAGTTCTATTCTGACTAGCGGGTACACCGGGGAGCTGTTTTTT
CASSSILTSGYTGELFF
>few|TRBV24-1|TRBJ2-1|TRBD2|16
TGTGCCACCAGTGCCCTGACTAGCGGGAACTACAATGAGCAGTTCTTC
CATSALTSGNYNEQFF
>few|TRBV19|TRBJ2-1|-|17
TGTGCCAGTAGTGGAGGAGGTCTTTCGAGCTCCTACAATGAGCAGTTCTTC
CASSGGGLSSSYNEQFF